This T cell receptor beta chain was sequenced during a study of cytomegalovirus exposure and HLA in healthy donors (dated by TCRdb to about 2017). For context, the study as a whole: According to a later analysis, the 120 or so validation repertoires were produced on the same platform as the 600 to 850 repertoires of the first cohort. The study combined high-throughput TCR immunosequencing, statistical association of individual TCRs with disease status, and machine learning to predict cytomegalovirus infection status. A separate validation cohort of approximately 130 different subjects was used in addition to the approximately 640-subject first cohort. The aim of the study was to test whether cataloging public T cell receptors could identify signatures of past pathogen exposure. Here is what the overall study found, with its caveats: Cytomegalovirus status was reported to be diagnosed by the classifier with high specificity and sensitivity in both the original and validation cohorts. While some public TCRs were present in many individuals, most TCR sequences turned up only very rarely across donors. All 120 or so repertoires were used to score co-occurrence in the validation cohort in a later analysis, because that analysis had no HLA typing for the cohort. The study listed 164 TCR beta chains as associated with cytomegalovirus. According to the authors, the approach could potentially be generalized to other disease states and immunological phenotypes. A later analysis found that TCRs clustered in the first cohort also tended to co-occur in the roughly 120 validation repertoires, with approximately 94% of cluster scores above 0. In vitro tests confirmed that a few of the cytomegalovirus-associated TCR beta chains recognize cytomegalovirus antigens.

The donors belonged to the validation cohort of over a hundred subjects, which was separate from the 666-subject first cohort. Regarding this clone: The clone's antigen remains unknown. Qualities for individual bases were not recorded, and no much larger clone is one base off.

The CDR3, from cysteine to phenylalanine, totals 15 residues. Only the CDR3 DNA stays, 45 bases, in frame from base 1. CDR1 and CDR2 are drawn from the germline V gene: SNHLY, FYNNEI. Compared with germline, V lacks 7 bases and J lacks 2 bases; bases without a gene match: 8. Libraries came from the immunoSEQ multiplex PCR assay. For the original study's pipeline: A statistical classification framework was developed to diagnose cytomegalovirus status using the catalog of TCR beta chain sequences. TCRdb re-hosts the immuneACCESS table, in-frame sequences only. Its copies lack some clones; in the studies checked, an unresolved V gene accounts for under half of them, and the cause for the rest is not known. For V, J and clone size, that table is used; D and trimming come from the DNA. This sample comprises 100,000 to 150,000 clones, approximately 92% of them detected only once. 0.95% to 1.3% of the sample lies in the top ten.

The sequencing input was PBMCs. The sequence joins TRBV2 to TRBJ2-5; 9 bases in the junction line up with TRBD1. This TCR was recovered from a woman between 18 and 29 years old in good health and CMV-seronegative. The CDR3 reads as follows: CASNLQGATQETQYF. The DNA sequence is TGTGCCAGCAACCTACAGGGGGCGACTCAAGAGACCCAGTACTTC.